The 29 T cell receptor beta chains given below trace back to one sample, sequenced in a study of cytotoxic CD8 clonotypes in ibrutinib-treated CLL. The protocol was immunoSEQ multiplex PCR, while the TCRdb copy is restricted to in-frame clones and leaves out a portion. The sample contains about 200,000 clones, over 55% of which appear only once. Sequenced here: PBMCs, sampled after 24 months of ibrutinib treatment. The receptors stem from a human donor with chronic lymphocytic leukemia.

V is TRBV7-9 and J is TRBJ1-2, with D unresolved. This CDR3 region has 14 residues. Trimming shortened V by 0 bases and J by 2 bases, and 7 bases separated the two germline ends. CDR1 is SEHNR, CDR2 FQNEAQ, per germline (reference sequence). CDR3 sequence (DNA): TGTGCCAGCAGCTTAGCCGGGTTCAACTATGGCTACACCTTC. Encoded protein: CASSLAGFNYGYTF.

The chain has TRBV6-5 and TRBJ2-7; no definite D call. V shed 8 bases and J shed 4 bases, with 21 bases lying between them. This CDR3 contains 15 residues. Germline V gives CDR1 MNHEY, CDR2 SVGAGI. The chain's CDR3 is CASSPETQVRYEQYF. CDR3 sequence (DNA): TGTGCCAGCTCTCCGGAGACACAAGTCCGTTACGAGCAGTACTTC.

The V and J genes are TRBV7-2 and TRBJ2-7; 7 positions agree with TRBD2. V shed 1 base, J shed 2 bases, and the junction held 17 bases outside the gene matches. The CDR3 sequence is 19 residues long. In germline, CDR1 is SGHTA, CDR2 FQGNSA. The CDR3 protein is CASSLVVGYGLDHTYEQYF. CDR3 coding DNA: TGTGCCAGCAGCTTAGTGGTCGGGTATGGACTAGACCATACCTACGAGCAGTACTTC.

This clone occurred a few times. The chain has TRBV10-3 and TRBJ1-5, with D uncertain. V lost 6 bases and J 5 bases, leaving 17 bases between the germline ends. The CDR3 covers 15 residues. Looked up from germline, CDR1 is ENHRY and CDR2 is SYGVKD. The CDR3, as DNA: TGTGCCATCAGCAGTTCAGGACCCAGCGATCAGCCCCAGCATTTT. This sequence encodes CAISSSGPSDQPQHF.

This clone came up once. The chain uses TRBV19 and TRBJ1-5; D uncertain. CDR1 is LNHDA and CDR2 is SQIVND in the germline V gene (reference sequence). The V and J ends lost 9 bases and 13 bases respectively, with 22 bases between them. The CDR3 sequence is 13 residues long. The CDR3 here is CASTYSYINDQHF. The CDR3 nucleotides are TGTGCCAGCACCTACAGTTACATCAATGATCAGCATTTT.

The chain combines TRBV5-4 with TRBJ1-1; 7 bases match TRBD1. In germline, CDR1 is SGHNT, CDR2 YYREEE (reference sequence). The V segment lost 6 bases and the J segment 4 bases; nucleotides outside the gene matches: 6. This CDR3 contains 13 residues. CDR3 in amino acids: CASIANRGTEAFF. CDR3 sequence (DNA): TGTGCCAGCATCGCGAACAGGGGCACTGAAGCTTTCTTT.

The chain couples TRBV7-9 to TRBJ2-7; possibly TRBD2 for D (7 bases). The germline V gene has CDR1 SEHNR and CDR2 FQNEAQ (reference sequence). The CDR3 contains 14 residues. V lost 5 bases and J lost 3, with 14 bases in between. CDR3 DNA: TGTGCCAGCAGCCTAGGGGGACTAAACTACGAGCAGTACTTC. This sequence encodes CASSLGGLNYEQYF.

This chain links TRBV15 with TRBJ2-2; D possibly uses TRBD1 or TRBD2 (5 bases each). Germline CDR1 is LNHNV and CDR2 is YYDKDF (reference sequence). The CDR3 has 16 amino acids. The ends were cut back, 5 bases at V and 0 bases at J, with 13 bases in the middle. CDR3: CATSRGPFANTGELFF. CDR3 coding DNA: TGTGCCACCAGCCGGGGCCCTTTCGCGAACACCGGGGAGCTGTTTTTT. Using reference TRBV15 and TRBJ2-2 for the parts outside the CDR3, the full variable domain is DAMVIQNPRYQVTQFGKPVTLSCSQTLNHNVMYWYQQKSSQAPKLLFHYYDKDFNNEADTPDNFQSRRPNTSFCFLDIRSPGLGDTAMYLCATSRGPFANTGELFFGEGSRLTVL.

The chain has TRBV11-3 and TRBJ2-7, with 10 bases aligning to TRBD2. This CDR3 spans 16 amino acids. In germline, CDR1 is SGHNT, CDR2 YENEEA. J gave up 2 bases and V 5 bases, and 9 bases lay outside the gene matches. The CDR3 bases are TGTGCCAGCAGCAGCTCTAGCGGGAGAAATCCCTACGAGCAGTACTTC. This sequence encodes CASSSSSGRNPYEQYF.

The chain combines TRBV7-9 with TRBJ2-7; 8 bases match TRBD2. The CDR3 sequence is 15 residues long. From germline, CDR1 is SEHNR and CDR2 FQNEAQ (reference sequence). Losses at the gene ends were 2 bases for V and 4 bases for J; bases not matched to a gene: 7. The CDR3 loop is CASSLNGRDFYEQYF. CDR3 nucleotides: TGTGCCAGCAGCTTAAACGGGAGGGACTTTTACGAGCAGTACTTC.

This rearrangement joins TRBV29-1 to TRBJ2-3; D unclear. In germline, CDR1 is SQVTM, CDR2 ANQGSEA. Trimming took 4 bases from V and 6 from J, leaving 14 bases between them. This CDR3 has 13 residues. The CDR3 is CSVGGQRWDTQYF. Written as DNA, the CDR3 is TGCAGCGTTGGTGGTCAAAGGTGGGATACGCAGTATTTT.

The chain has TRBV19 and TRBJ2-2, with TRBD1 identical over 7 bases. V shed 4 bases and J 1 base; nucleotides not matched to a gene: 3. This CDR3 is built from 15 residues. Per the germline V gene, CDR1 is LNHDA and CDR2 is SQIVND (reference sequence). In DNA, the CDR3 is TGTGCCAGTAGTAATAGGGACAGGAACACCGGGGAGCTGTTTTTT. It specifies CASSNRDRNTGELFF.

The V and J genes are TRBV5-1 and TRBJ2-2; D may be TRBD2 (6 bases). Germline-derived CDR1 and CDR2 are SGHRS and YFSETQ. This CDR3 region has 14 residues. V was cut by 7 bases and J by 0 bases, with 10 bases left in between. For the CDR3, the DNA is TGCGCCAGCCAGGGCGGGGCGAACACCGGGGAGCTGTTTTTT. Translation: CASQGGANTGELFF.

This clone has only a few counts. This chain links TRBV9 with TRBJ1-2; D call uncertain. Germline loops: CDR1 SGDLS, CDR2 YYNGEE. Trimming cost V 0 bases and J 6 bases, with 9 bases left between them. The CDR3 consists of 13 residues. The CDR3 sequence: CASSVEGIHGYTF. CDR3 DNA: TGTGCCAGCAGCGTAGAAGGGATCCATGGCTACACCTTC.

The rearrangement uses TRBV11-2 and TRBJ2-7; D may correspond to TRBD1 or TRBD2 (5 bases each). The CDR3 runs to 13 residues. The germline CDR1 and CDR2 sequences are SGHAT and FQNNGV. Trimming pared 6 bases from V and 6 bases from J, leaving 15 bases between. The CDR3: CASSLGTNAEQYF. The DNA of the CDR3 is TGTGCCAGCAGTCTAGGGACCAACGCCGAGCAGTACTTC.

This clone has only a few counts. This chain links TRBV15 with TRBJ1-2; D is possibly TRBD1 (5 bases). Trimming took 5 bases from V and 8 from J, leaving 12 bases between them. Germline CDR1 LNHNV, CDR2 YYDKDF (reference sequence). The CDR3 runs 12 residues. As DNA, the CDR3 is TGTGCCACCAGCTCCTACGGGGACGGCTACACCTTC. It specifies CATSSYGDGYTF.

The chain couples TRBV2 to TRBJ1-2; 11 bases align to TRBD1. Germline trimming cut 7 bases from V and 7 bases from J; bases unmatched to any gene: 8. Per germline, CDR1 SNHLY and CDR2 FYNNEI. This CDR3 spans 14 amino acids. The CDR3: CASNRDRGEGGYTF. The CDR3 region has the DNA TGTGCCAGCAATCGGGACAGGGGGGAAGGTGGCTACACCTTC.

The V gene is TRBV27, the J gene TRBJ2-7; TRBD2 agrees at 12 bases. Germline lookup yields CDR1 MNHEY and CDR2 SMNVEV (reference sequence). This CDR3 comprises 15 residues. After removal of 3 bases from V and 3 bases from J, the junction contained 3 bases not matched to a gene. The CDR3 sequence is CASSFLAGGHYEQYF. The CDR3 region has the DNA TGTGCCAGCAGTTTTCTAGCGGGAGGGCACTACGAGCAGTACTTC.

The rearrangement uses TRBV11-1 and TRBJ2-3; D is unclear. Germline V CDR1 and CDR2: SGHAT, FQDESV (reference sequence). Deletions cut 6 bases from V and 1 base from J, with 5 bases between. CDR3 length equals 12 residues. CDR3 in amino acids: CASSPGTDTQYF. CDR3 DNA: TGTGCCAGCAGTCCGGGCACAGATACGCAGTATTTT.

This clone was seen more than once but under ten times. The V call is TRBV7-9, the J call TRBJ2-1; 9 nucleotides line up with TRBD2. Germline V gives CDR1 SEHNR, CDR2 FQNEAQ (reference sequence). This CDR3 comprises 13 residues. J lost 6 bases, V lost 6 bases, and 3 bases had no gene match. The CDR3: CASSPSGINEQFF. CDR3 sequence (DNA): TGTGCCAGCAGTCCTAGCGGGATCAATGAGCAGTTCTTC.

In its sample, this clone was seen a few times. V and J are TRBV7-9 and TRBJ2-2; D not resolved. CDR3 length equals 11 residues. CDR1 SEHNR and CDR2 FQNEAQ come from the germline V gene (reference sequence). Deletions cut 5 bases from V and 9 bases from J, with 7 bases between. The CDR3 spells CASSPRWELFF. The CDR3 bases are TGTGCCAGCAGCCCACGCTGGGAGCTGTTTTTT.

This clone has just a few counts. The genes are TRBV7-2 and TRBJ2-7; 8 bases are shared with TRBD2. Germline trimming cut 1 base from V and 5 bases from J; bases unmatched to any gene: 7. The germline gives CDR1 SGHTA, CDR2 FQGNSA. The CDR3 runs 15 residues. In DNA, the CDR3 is TGTGCCAGCAGCTTAGATCAGCGGGAGTCCCACGAGCAGTACTTC. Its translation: CASSLDQRESHEQYF.

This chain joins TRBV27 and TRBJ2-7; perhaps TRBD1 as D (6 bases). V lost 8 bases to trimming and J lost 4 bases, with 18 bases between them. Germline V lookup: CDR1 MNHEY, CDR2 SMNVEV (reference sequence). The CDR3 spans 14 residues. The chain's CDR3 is CASQSSRGGYEQYF. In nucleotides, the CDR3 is TGTGCCAGCCAAAGCTCCCGAGGGGGTTACGAGCAGTACTTC.

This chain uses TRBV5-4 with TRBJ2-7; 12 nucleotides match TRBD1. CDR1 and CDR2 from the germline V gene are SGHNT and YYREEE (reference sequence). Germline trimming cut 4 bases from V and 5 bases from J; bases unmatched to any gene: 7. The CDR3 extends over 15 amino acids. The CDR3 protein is CASSETGTGGDEQYF. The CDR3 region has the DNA TGTGCCAGCAGCGAAACCGGGACAGGGGGCGACGAGCAGTACTTC.

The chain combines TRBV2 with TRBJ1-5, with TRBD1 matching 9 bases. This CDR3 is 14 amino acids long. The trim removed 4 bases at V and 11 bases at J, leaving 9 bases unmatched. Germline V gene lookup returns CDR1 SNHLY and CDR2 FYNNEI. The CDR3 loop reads CASSGIGGQGTQHF. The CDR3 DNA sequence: TGTGCCAGCAGTGGGATAGGGGGACAGGGAACCCAGCATTTT.

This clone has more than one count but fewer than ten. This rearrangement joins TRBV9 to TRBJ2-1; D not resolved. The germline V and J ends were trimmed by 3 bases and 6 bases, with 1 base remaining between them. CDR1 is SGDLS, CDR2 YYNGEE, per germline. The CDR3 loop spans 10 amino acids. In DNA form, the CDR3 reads TGTGCCAGCAGCGGCAATGAGCAGTTCTTC. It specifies CASSGNEQFF.

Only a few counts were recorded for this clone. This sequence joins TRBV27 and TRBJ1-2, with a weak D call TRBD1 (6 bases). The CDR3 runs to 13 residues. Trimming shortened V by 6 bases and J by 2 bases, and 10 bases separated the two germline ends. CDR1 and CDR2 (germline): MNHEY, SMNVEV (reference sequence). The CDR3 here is CASRKTGNYGYTF. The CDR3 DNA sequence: TGTGCCAGCAGGAAAACAGGGAACTATGGCTACACCTTC.

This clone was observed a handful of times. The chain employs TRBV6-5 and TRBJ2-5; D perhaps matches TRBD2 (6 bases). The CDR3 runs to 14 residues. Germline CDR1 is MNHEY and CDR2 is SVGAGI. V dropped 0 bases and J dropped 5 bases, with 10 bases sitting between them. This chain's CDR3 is CASSYSSGRETQYF. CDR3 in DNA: TGTGCCAGCAGTTACTCGTCGGGGAGGGAGACCCAGTACTTC.

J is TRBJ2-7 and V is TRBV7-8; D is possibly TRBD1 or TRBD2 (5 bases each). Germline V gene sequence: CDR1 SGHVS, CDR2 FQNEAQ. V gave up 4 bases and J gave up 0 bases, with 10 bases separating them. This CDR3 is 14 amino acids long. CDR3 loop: CASSSGQPSYEQYF. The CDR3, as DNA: TGTGCCAGCAGCTCGGGGCAGCCCTCCTACGAGCAGTACTTC. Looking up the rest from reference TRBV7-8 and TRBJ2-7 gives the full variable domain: GAGVSQSPRYKVAKRGQDVALRCDPISGHVSLFWYQQALGQGPEFLTYFQNEAQLDKSGLPSDRFFAERPEGSVSTLKIQRTQQEDSAVYLCASSSGQPSYEQYFGPGTRLTVT.